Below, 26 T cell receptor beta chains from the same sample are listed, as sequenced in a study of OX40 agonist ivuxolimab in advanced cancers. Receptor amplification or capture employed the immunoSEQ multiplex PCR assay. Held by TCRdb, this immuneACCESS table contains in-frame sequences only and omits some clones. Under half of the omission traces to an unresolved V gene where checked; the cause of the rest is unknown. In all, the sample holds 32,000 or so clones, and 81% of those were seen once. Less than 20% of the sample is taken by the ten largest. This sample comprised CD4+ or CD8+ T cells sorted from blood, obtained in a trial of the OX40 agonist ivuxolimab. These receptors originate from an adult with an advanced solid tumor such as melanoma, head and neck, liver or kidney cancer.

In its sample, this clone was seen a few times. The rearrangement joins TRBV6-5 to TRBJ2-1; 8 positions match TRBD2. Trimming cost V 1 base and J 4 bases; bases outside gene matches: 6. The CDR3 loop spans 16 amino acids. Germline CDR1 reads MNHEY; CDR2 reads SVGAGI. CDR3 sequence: CASSYWGRGGYNEQFF. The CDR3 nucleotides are TGTGCCAGCAGTTACTGGGGCCGGGGGGGATACAATGAGCAGTTCTTC.

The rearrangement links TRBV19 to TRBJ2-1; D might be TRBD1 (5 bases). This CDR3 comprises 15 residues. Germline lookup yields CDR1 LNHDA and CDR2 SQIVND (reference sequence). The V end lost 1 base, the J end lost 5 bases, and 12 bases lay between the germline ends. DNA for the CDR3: TGTGCCAGTAGTATAGGGCCAGGGATGCACAATGAGCAGTTCTTC. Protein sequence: CASSIGPGMHNEQFF.

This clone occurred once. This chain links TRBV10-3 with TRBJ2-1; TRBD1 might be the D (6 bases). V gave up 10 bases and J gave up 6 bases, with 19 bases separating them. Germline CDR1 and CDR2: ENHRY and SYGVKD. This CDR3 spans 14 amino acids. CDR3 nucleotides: TGTGCCACTCAGGACAGCCGCAGTAGCAATGAGCAGTTCTTC. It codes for CATQDSRSSNEQFF.

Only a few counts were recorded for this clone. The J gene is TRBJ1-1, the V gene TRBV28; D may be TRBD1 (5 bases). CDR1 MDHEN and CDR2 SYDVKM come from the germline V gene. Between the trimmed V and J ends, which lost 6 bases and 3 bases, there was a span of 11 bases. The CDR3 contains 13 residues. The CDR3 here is CASSKGAHTEAFF. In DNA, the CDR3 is TGTGCCAGCAGCAAAGGGGCCCACACTGAAGCTTTCTTT.

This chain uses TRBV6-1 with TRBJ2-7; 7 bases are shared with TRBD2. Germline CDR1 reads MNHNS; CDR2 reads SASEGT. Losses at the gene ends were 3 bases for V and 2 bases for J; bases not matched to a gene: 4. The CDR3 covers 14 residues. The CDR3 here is CASSEGGQTYEQYF. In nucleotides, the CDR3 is TGTGCCAGCAGTGAGGGAGGGCAAACCTACGAGCAGTACTTC.

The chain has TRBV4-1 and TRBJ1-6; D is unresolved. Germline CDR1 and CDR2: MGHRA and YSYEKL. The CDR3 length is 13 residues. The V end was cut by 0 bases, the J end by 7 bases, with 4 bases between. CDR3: CASSQDRNSPLHF. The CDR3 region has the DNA TGCGCCAGCAGCCAAGATAGGAATTCACCCCTCCACTTT.

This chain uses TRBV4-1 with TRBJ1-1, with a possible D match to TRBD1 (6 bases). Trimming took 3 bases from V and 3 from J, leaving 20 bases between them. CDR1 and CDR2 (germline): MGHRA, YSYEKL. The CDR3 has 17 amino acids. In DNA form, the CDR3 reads TGCGCCAGCAGCCATTCGGTCTTGGGCAGGGGATACACTGAAGCTTTCTTT. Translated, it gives CASSHSVLGRGYTEAFF.

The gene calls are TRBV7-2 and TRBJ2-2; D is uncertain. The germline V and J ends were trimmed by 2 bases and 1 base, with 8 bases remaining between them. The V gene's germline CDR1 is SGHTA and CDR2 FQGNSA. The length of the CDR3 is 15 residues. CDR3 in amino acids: CASSLSQENTGELFF. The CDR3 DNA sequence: TGTGCCAGCAGCTTATCCCAGGAGAACACCGGGGAGCTGTTTTTT.

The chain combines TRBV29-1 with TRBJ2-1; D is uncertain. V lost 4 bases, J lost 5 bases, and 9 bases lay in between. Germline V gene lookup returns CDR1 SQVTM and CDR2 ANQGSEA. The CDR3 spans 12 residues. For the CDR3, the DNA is TGCAGCGTTGGGGAACAGCACAATGAGCAGTTCTTC. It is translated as CSVGEQHNEQFF.

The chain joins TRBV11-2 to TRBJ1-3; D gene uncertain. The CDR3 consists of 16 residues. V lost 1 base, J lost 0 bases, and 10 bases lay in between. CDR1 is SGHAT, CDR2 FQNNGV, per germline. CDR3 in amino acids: CASSLASTFSGNTIYF. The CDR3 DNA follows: TGTGCCAGCAGCTTAGCTTCCACCTTCTCTGGAAACACCATATATTTT. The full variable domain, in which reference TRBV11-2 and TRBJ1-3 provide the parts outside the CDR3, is EAGVAQSPRYKIIEKRQSVAFWCNPISGHATLYWYQQILGQGPKLLIQFQNNGVVDDSQLPKDRFSAERLKGVDSTLKIQPAKLEDSAVYLCASSLASTFSGNTIYFGEGSWLTVV.

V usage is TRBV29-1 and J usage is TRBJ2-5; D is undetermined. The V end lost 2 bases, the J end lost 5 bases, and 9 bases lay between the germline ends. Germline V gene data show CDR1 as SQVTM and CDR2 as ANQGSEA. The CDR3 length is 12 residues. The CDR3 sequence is CSVEYSSETQYF. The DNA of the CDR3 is TGCAGCGTTGAATATAGTAGCGAGACCCAGTACTTC.

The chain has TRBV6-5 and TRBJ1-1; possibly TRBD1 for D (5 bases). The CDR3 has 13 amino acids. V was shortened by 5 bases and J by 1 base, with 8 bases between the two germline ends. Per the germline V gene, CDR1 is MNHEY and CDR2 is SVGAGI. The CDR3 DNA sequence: TGTGCCAGCAGTATGGGGGAGAACACTGAAGCTTTCTTT. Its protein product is CASSMGENTEAFF.

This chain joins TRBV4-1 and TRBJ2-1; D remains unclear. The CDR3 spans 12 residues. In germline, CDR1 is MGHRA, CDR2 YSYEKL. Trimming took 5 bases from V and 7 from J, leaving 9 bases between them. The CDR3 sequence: CASSALGNEQFF. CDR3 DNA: TGCGCCAGCAGCGCTCTAGGTAATGAGCAGTTCTTC.

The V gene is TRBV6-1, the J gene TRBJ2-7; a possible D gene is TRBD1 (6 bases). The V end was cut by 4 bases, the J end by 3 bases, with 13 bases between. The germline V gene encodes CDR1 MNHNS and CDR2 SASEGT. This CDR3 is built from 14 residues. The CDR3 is CASSVYPGDYEQYF. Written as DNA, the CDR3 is TGTGCCAGCAGTGTCTACCCAGGGGACTACGAGCAGTACTTC.

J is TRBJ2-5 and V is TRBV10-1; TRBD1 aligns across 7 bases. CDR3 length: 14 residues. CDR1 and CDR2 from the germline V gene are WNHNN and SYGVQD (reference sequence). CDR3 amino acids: CVYSGGRGYGTQYF. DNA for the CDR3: TGCGTCTACTCAGGAGGCAGGGGGTATGGGACCCAGTACTTC.

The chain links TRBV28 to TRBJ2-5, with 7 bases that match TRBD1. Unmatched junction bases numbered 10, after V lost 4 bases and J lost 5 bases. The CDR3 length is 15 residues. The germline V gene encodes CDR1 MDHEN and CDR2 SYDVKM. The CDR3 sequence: CASSSKGASVETQYF. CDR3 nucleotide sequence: TGTGCCAGCAGTTCTAAGGGGGCCTCGGTGGAGACCCAGTACTTC.

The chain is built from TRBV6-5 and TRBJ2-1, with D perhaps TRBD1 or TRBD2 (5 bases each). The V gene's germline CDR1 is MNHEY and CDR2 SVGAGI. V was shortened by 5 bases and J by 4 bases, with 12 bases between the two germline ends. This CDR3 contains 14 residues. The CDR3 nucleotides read TGTGCCAGCAGTCCTCAGGGAGAGTACAATGAGCAGTTCTTC. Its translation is CASSPQGEYNEQFF.

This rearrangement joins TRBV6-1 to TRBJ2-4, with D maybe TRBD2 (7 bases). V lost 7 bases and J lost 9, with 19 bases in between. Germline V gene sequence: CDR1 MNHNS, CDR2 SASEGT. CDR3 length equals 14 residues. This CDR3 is CASNERGGLGIQYF. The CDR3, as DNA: TGTGCCAGCAATGAGAGGGGGGGACTCGGCATTCAGTACTTC.

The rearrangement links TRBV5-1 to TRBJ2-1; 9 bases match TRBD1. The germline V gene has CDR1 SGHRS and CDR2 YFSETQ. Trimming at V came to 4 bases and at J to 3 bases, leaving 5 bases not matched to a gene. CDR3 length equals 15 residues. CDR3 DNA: TGCGCCAGCAGCGCAGGGACAGGGAGCTACAATGAGCAGTTCTTC. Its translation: CASSAGTGSYNEQFF.

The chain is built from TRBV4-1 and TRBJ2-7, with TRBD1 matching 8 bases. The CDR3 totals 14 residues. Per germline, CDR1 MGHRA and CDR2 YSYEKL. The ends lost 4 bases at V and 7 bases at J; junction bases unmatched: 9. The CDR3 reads CASSPLTGVWEQYF. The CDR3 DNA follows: TGCGCCAGCAGCCCCCTGACAGGGGTGTGGGAGCAGTACTTC.

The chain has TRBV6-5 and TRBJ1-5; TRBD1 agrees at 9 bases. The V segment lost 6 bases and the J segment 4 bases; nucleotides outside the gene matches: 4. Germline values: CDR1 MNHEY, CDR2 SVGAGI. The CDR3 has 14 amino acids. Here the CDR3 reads CASSLGQGNQPQHF. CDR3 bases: TGTGCCAGCAGCCTGGGACAGGGTAATCAGCCCCAGCATTTT.

The DNA for the CDR3 is TGTGCCTGGATGGGAAGGGGCTATAATTCACCCCTCCACTTT. Its protein product is CAWMGRGYNSPLHF. This chain joins TRBV30 and TRBJ1-6, with a possible D match to TRBD1 (5 bases). CDR3 length: 14 amino acids. Germline V gene sequence: CDR1 GTSNPN, CDR2 SVGIG (reference sequence). Between the trimmed V and J ends, which lost 4 bases and 3 bases, there was a span of 10 bases.

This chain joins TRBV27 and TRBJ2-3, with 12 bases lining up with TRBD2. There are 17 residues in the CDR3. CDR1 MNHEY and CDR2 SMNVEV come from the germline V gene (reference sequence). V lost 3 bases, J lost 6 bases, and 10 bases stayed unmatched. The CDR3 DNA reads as TGTGCCAGCAGTTTGAATCTAGCGGGAGGGCCGCGTGATACGCAGTATTTT. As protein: CASSLNLAGGPRDTQYF.

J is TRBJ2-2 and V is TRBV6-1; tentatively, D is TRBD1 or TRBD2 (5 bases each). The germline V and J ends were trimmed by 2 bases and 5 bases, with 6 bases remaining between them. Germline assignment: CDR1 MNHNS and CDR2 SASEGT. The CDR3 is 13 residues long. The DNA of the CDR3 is TGTGCCAGCAGTGAATGGGGGACCGGGGAGCTGTTTTTT. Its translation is CASSEWGTGELFF.

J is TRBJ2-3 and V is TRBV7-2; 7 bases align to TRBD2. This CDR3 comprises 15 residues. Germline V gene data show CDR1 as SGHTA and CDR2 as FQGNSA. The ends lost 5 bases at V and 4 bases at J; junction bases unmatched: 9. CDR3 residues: CASSPSGMASDTQYF. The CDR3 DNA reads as TGTGCCAGCAGCCCAAGCGGGATGGCGTCAGATACGCAGTATTTT.

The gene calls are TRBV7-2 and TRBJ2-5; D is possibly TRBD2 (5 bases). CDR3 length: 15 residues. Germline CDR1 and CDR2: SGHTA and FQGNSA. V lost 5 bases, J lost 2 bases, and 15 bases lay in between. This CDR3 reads CASSQTGYVQETQYF. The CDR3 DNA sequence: TGTGCCAGCAGCCAAACGGGGTACGTACAAGAGACCCAGTACTTC.